The sequence of this T cell receptor beta chain was determined in a study of cytomegalovirus exposure and HLA in healthy donors. Study summary: The same platform was used for the 120 validation repertoires and the approximately 700 first-cohort repertoires, a later analysis reported. Study findings and constraints: The study put around 180 TCR beta chains on its list as cytomegalovirus-associated. Within the 120 validation repertoires, first-cohort TCR clusters tended to co-occur, according to a later analysis.

On this clone: Its antigen is unknown.

It was the roughly 120-subject validation cohort, separate from the approximately 700-subject first cohort, to which the donors belonged. Assay used: immunoSEQ multiplex PCR; TCRdb lists only in-frame clones, some missing. The data hold about 130,000 clones, with roughly nine tenths observed a single time. Germline trimming cut 1 base from V and 2 bases from J; bases unmatched to any gene: 8. The CDR3 has 18 residues. CDR1 LNHNV and CDR2 YYDKDF come from the germline V gene (reference sequence). The chain employs TRBV15 and TRBJ2-3, with TRBD2 matching over 11 bases. Specimen: PBMCs. The source of this sequence is a woman between 18 and 29 years old in good health and CMV-seronegative. This CDR3 is CATSRGELAGVNTDTQYF. CDR3 sequence (DNA): TGTGCCACCAGCAGAGGGGAACTAGCGGGAGTAAACACAGATACGCAGTATTTT.